This TCR beta chain was sequenced for a study of shared clonotypes between healthy human individuals. Study observations and caveats: Collection of samples was limited to blood; tissue repertoires likely differ. Non-shared clonotypes showed lower generation probabilities than clonotypes common to all four donors.

Concerning this clone: The antigen remains undetermined. The same CDR3 is also encoded by other DNA sequences in this sample.

On sorted subsets, replicate PCRs used approximately 190 ng DNA, or about 30,000 T cell genomes. Clones were sequenced by immunoSEQ multiplex PCR, and TCRdb holds only the in-frame ones, with some missing. The profile shows over 950,000 clones, roughly 77% of them singletons. Germline V lookup: CDR1 GTSNPN, CDR2 SVGIG (reference sequence). The V and J ends lost 0 bases and 0 bases respectively, with 9 bases between them. The CDR3 runs 15 residues. The V call is TRBV30, the J call TRBJ1-5; D remains ambiguous. Sequencing used memory CD4+ T cells from PBMCs. As to subset: CD45RA-negative fraction. This clonotype originated in a man aged 18 to 35 in good health. Some clones in this sample may be carry-over from other donors' samples. The CDR3 here is CAWSVRGDSNQPQHF. In DNA form, the CDR3 reads TGTGCCTGGAGTGTACGGGGTGATAGCAATCAGCCCCAGCATTTT.